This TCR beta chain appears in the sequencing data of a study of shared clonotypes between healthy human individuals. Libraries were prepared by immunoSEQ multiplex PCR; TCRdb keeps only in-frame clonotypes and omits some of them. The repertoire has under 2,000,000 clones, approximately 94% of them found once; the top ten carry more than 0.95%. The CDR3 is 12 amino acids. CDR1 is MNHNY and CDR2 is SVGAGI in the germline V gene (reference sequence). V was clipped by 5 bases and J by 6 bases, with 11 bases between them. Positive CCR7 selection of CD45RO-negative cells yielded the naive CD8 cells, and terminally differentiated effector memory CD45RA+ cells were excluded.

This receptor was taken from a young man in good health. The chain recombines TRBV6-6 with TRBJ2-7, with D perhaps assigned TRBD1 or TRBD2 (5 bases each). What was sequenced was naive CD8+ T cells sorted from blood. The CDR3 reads CASSGDGPEQYF. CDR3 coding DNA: TGTGCCAGCAGTGGGGACGGGCCCGAGCAGTACTTC.